The clone carrying this T cell receptor beta chain was seen more than once but under ten times. Its antigen is not known. The trim removed 0 bases at V and 6 bases at J, leaving 1 base unmatched. The CDR3 has 14 amino acids. Germline loops: CDR1 SGHRS, CDR2 YFSETQ. This entry belongs to a study of vaccination and CD4 T cells after COVID-19. An Oncomine TCR Beta short-read assay was used to sequence the DNA from cultured CD4+ T cells. Using the QIAamp micro DNA kit, genomic DNA was extracted from the CD4+ T cells that had been cultured. TCRdb called the PCR reads again in MiXCR, with one record for every CDR3 protein. The sample contains about 9,500 distinct CDR3 sequences, about 40% of which appear only once. The treatment was: approximately 9-day PBMC culture with coronavirus spike peptide pools or control peptides (ViraFEST assay). Those CD4+ T cells from the unexposed donor predate the COVID-19 pandemic (2011-2018). Using peptide pools, antigen-specific T cells were expanded in ViraFEST before TCRs were sequenced. Four cold-coronavirus spikes, along with SARS-CoV-2 S/N, were used to probe unexposed-donor CD4+ T cells, cells permitting.

J is TRBJ1-5 and V is TRBV5-1, with 9 bases that match TRBD1. The sample comprised CD4+ T cells from blood, cultured in vitro. This receptor was obtained from a human donor in good health. The CDR3 is CASSLETGGQPQHF. In DNA, the CDR3 is TGCGCCAGCAGCTTGGAGACAGGGGGTCAGCCCCAGCATTTT.